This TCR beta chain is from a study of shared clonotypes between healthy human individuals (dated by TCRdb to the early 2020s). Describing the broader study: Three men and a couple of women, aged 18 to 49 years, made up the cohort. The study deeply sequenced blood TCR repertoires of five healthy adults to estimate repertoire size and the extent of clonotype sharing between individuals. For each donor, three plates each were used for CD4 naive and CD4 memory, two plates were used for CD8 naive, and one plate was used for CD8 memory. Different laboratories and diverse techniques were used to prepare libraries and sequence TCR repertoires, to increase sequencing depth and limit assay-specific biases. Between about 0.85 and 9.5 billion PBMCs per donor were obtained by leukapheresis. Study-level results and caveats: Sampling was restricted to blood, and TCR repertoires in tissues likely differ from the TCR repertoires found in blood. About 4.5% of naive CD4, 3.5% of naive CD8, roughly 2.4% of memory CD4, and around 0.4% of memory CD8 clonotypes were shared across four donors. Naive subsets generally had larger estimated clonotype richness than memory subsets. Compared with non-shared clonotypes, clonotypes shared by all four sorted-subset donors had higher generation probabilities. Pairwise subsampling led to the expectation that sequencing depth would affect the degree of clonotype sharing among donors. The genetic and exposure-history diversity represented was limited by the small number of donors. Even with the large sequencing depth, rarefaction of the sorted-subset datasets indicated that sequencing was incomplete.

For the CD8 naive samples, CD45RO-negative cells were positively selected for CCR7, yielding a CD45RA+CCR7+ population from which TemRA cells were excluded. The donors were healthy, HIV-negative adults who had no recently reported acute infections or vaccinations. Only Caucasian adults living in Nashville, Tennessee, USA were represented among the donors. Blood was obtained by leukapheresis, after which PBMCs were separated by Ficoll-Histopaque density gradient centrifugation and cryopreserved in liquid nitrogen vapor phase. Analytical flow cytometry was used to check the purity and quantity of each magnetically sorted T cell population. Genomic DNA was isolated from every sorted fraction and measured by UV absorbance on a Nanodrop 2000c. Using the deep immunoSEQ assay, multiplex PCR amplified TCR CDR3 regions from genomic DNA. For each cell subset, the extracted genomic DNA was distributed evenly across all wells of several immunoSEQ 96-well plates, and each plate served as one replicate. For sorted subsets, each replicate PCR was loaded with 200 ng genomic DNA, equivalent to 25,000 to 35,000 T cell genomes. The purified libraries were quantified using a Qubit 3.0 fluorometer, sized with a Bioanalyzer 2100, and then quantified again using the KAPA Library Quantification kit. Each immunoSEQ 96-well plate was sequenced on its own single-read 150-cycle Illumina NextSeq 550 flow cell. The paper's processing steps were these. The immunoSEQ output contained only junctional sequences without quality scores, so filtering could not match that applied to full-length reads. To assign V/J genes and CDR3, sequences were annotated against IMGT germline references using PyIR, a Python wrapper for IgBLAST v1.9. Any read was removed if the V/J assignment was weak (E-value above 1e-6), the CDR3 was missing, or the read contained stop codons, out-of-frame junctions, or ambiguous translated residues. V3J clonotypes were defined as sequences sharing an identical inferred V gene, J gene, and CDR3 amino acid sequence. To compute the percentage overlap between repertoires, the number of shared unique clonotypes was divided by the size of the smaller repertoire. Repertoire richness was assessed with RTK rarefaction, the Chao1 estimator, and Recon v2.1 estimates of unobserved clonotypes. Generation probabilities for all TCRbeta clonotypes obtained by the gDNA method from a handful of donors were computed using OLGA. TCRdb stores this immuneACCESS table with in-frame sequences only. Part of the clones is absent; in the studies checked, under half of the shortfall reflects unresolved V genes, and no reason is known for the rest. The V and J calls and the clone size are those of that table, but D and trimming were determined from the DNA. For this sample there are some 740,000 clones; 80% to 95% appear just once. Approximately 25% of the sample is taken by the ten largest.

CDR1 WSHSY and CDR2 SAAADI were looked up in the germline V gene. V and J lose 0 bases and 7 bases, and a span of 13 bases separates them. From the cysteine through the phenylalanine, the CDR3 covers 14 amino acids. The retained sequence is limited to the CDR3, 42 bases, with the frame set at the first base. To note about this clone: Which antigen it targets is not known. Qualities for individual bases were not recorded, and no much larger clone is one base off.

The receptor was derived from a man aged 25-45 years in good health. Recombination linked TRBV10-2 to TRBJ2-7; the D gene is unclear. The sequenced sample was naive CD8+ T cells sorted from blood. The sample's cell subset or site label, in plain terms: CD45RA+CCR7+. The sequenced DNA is TGCGCCAGCAGTGAGTCAGGAACCTGGCAGGAGCAGTACTTC. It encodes CASSESGTWQEQYF.